A selection of T cell receptor beta chains follows, all from one sample in a study of CD8 T cells in ankylosing spondylitis. In TCRdb, the 5' RACE reads were re-called with MiXCR into one record per CDR3 protein. Of some 270,000 distinct CDR3 sequences listed, over 30% are singletons. Sequencing was carried out using blood, either unsorted or a sorted T cell fraction (not recorded which). These receptors came from a male donor with ankylosing spondylitis or in good health (not recorded which). Both conserved end residues are part of each CDR3. The order of the fields is CDR3 protein, CDR3 DNA, V gene, D gene, J gene, clone size. The D gene is left open where the match is weak. Only some rows state a clone size, as once, few, many or a class for expanded clones.

CDR3aa: CSVVASGVAQFF
CDR3nt: TGCAGCGTTGTAGCTAGCGGGGTCGCGCAGTTCTTC
v_gene: TRBV29-1
d_gene: TRBD2
j_gene: TRBJ2-1
abundance: few

CDR3aa: CASSLGVSADTQYF
CDR3nt: TGCGCCAGCAGCTTGGGGGTAAGCGCAGATACGCAGTATTTT
v_gene: TRBV5-1
d_gene: .
j_gene: TRBJ2-3
abundance: few

CDR3aa: CASSETGGSTDTQYF
CDR3nt: TGTGCCAGCAGTGAGACAGGGGGGAGTACAGATACGCAGTATTTT
v_gene: TRBV12-3/TRBV12-4
d_gene: TRBD1
j_gene: TRBJ2-3
abundance: once

CDR3aa: CASSLGQGGGETQYF
CDR3nt: TGCGCCAGCAGCTTAGGACAGGGAGGAGGAGAGACCCAGTACTTC
v_gene: TRBV5-1
d_gene: TRBD1
j_gene: TRBJ2-5
abundance: .

CDR3aa: CATSRAGENSPLHF
CDR3nt: TGTGCCACCAGCAGAGCCGGGGAAAATTCACCCCTCCACTTT
v_gene: TRBV15
d_gene: .
j_gene: TRBJ1-6
abundance: .

CDR3aa: CAISESYGGYSYNEQFF
CDR3nt: TGTGCCATCAGTGAGTCTTACGGGGGATACTCCTACAATGAGCAGTTCTTC
v_gene: TRBV10-3
d_gene: .
j_gene: TRBJ2-1
abundance: .

CDR3aa: CASRVVGGWSEAFF
CDR3nt: TGTGCCAGCAGGGTTGTGGGGGGTTGGAGTGAAGCTTTCTTT
v_gene: TRBV12-3/TRBV12-4
d_gene: .
j_gene: TRBJ1-1
abundance: few

CDR3aa: CASSFFSGGNEQFF
CDR3nt: TGTGCCAGCAGTTTCTTCTCTGGGGGCAATGAGCAGTTCTTC
v_gene: TRBV12-3/TRBV12-4
d_gene: .
j_gene: TRBJ2-1
abundance: .

CDR3aa: CAISGGQSSSYNEQFF
CDR3nt: TGTGCCATCAGTGGGGGACAGTCGAGCTCCTACAATGAGCAGTTCTTC
v_gene: TRBV10-3
d_gene: TRBD1
j_gene: TRBJ2-1
abundance: few

CDR3aa: CSVETDTGYTF
CDR3nt: TGCAGCGTTGAGACCGATACGGGCTACACCTTC
v_gene: TRBV29-1
d_gene: .
j_gene: TRBJ1-2
abundance: .

CDR3aa: CASSKVRGQGAPDQPQHF
CDR3nt: TGTGCCAGCAGCAAAGTGCGAGGCCAGGGGGCACCCGATCAGCCCCAGCATTTT
v_gene: TRBV21-1
d_gene: .
j_gene: TRBJ1-5
abundance: few

CDR3aa: CASSFPTGGPEEPYEQFF
CDR3nt: TGTGCCAGCAGCTTTCCTACGGGGGGGCCCGAGGAACCTTATGAGCAGTTCTTC
v_gene: TRBV11-2
d_gene: TRBD2
j_gene: TRBJ2-1
abundance: .

CDR3aa: CSVEAAGEGKRDTQYF
CDR3nt: TGCAGCGTTGAAGCCGCGGGGGAGGGTAAGAGAGATACGCAGTATTTT
v_gene: TRBV29-1
d_gene: TRBD2
j_gene: TRBJ2-3
abundance: few

CDR3aa: CASSFSLTNEQFF
CDR3nt: TGTGCCAGCAGTTTCTCGCTCACCAATGAGCAGTTCTTC
v_gene: TRBV27
d_gene: .
j_gene: TRBJ2-1
abundance: .

CDR3aa: CASSPTGRTEAFF
CDR3nt: TGTGCCAGCAGCCCAACAGGGAGGACTGAAGCTTTCTTT
v_gene: TRBV11-1
d_gene: .
j_gene: TRBJ1-1
abundance: .

CDR3aa: CSVDVDRDTGELFF
CDR3nt: TGCAGCGTTGACGTGGACAGGGACACCGGGGAGCTGTTTTTT
v_gene: TRBV29-1
d_gene: TRBD1
j_gene: TRBJ2-2
abundance: .

CDR3aa: CASTHRPANTGELFF
CDR3nt: TGCGCCAGCACCCACCGGCCAGCGAACACCGGGGAGCTGTTTTTT
v_gene: TRBV5-1
d_gene: .
j_gene: TRBJ2-2
abundance: .

CDR3aa: CASSLTPGAGNEQFF
CDR3nt: TGTGCCAGCAGTTTAACGCCGGGGGCGGGGAATGAGCAGTTCTTC
v_gene: TRBV28
d_gene: .
j_gene: TRBJ2-1
abundance: .

CDR3aa: CASSLDGVSYNEQFF
CDR3nt: TGTGCCAGCAGCTTAGATGGTGTCTCCTACAATGAGCAGTTCTTC
v_gene: TRBV11-2
d_gene: .
j_gene: TRBJ2-1
abundance: once

CDR3aa: CSARLREGTDTQYF
CDR3nt: TGCAGTGCTAGACTCCGAGAGGGCACAGATACGCAGTATTTT
v_gene: TRBV20-1
d_gene: .
j_gene: TRBJ2-3
abundance: .

CDR3aa: CASGAGTGGSRTDTQYF
CDR3nt: TGTGCCAGCGGAGCAGGGACAGGGGGCTCAAGGACAGATACGCAGTATTTT
v_gene: TRBV12-3/TRBV12-4
d_gene: TRBD1
j_gene: TRBJ2-3
abundance: few

CDR3aa: CASSESLAGDTDTQYF
CDR3nt: TGCGCCAGCAGTGAGTCCCTAGCGGGGGACACAGATACGCAGTATTTT
v_gene: TRBV10-1
d_gene: TRBD2
j_gene: TRBJ2-3
abundance: .

CDR3aa: CASSPYLGLYF
CDR3nt: TGTGCCAGCAGCCCCTACCTCGGTCTATATTTT
v_gene: TRBV12-3/TRBV12-4
d_gene: .
j_gene: TRBJ1-3
abundance: .

CDR3aa: CASSEVSRRGGELFF
CDR3nt: TGTGCCAGCAGTGAAGTTAGTAGGCGCGGCGGGGAGCTGTTTTTT
v_gene: TRBV6-1
d_gene: .
j_gene: TRBJ2-2
abundance: few

CDR3aa: CASSLDGRATDTQYF
CDR3nt: TGTGCCAGCAGCTTGGATGGTAGGGCCACAGATACGCAGTATTTT
v_gene: TRBV5-5
d_gene: .
j_gene: TRBJ2-3
abundance: few

CDR3aa: CSARVQSGGSPLHF
CDR3nt: TGCAGTGCTAGGGTCCAGTCAGGTGGTTCACCCCTCCACTTT
v_gene: TRBV20-1
d_gene: .
j_gene: TRBJ1-6
abundance: few

CDR3aa: CASRTGGLLRGEQFF
CDR3nt: TGTGCCAGCAGGACGGGGGGCCTCTTACGGGGTGAGCAGTTCTTC
v_gene: TRBV28
d_gene: .
j_gene: TRBJ2-1
abundance: .

CDR3aa: CTVRGDYEQYF
CDR3nt: TGCACCGTAAGGGGGGATTACGAGCAGTACTTC
v_gene: TRBV20-1
d_gene: .
j_gene: TRBJ2-7
abundance: many

CDR3aa: CASSSSTAKNIQYF
CDR3nt: .
v_gene: TRBV6-5
d_gene: .
j_gene: TRBJ2-4
abundance: few

CDR3aa: CSARGDGTSGKETQYF
CDR3nt: TGCAGTGCTAGAGGGGATGGGACTAGCGGGAAAGAGACCCAGTACTTC
v_gene: TRBV20-1
d_gene: TRBD2
j_gene: TRBJ2-5
abundance: many

CDR3aa: CSVQTGMSYEQYF
CDR3nt: TGCAGCGTCCAGACAGGAATGTCCTACGAGCAGTACTTC
v_gene: TRBV29-1
d_gene: .
j_gene: TRBJ2-7
abundance: .

CDR3aa: CSAEKRDRGYEQYF
CDR3nt: TGCAGTGCGGAAAAACGGGACAGGGGGTACGAGCAGTACTTC
v_gene: TRBV20-1
d_gene: TRBD1
j_gene: TRBJ2-7
abundance: few

CDR3aa: CASSSGIPNYGYTF
CDR3nt: TGCGCCAGCAGCTCCGGGATTCCTAACTATGGCTACACCTTC
v_gene: TRBV5-1
d_gene: .
j_gene: TRBJ1-2
abundance: .

CDR3aa: CSVAGTGIYEQYF
CDR3nt: TGCAGCGTCGCCGGGACAGGGATATACGAGCAGTACTTC
v_gene: TRBV29-1
d_gene: TRBD1
j_gene: TRBJ2-7
abundance: many

CDR3aa: CSARDFGHRQNQETQYF
CDR3nt: TGCAGTGCTAGAGATTTCGGCCATCGGCAGAACCAAGAGACCCAGTACTTC
v_gene: TRBV20-1
d_gene: .
j_gene: TRBJ2-5
abundance: few

CDR3aa: CASRSGTGNNEQFF
CDR3nt: TGCGCCTCCCGTAGTGGGACAGGCAACAATGAGCAGTTCTTC
v_gene: TRBV5-1
d_gene: TRBD1
j_gene: TRBJ2-1
abundance: few

CDR3aa: CATSRLDGGGTDTQYF
CDR3nt: TGTGCCACCAGCAGATTAGACGGGGGGGGCACAGATACGCAGTATTTT
v_gene: TRBV15
d_gene: TRBD2
j_gene: TRBJ2-3
abundance: .

CDR3aa: CSARTTGERGEQYF
CDR3nt: TGCAGTGCTAGAACTACAGGGGAACGGGGCGAGCAGTACTTC
v_gene: TRBV20-1
d_gene: TRBD1
j_gene: TRBJ2-7
abundance: few

CDR3aa: CASSYEGLGYTF
CDR3nt: TGTGCCAGCAGTTACGAGGGACTTGGCTACACCTTC
v_gene: TRBV6-6
d_gene: .
j_gene: TRBJ1-2
abundance: .

CDR3aa: CSEGPSSYNEQFF
CDR3nt: TGCAGTGAAGGGCCCTCTAGCTACAATGAGCAGTTCTTC
v_gene: TRBV20-1
d_gene: .
j_gene: TRBJ2-1
abundance: few

CDR3aa: CSAGGIAGGLTDTQYF
CDR3nt: TGCAGTGCTGGGGGAATAGCGGGGGGGCTTACAGATACGCAGTATTTT
v_gene: TRBV20-1
d_gene: TRBD2
j_gene: TRBJ2-3
abundance: few

CDR3aa: CSVEDPEAPLREQYF
CDR3nt: TGCAGCGTTGAAGATCCGGAAGCGCCCTTGAGGGAGCAGTACTTC
v_gene: TRBV29-1
d_gene: .
j_gene: TRBJ2-7
abundance: .

CDR3aa: CSASKIFRRGYTF
CDR3nt: TGCAGTGCTAGTAAGATCTTCAGAAGGGGCTACACCTTC
v_gene: TRBV20-1
d_gene: .
j_gene: TRBJ1-2
abundance: .

CDR3aa: CASLALTGELFF
CDR3nt: TGTGCCAGCCTCGCGCTGACCGGGGAGCTGTTTTTT
v_gene: TRBV25-1
d_gene: .
j_gene: TRBJ2-2
abundance: .

CDR3aa: CASSYSPGGQGLETQYF
CDR3nt: TGTGCCAGCAGTTACTCTCCAGGGGGACAGGGTCTGGAGACCCAGTACTTC
v_gene: TRBV6-5
d_gene: TRBD1
j_gene: TRBJ2-5
abundance: .